This T cell receptor (beta chain) was captured in a study of metastatic and nonmetastatic thyroid tumors. Study-wide background: Repertoire comparison spanned blood and tumor or nodule tissue of malignant and benign thyroid patients. Findings of the study overall: Benign nodules reportedly had significantly lower TCR beta diversity than malignant thyroid tumors in blood and tumor.

For this clone: Antigen specificity is unknown.

Under the authors' procedure: Clinicopathological groups of papillary thyroid cancer showed CDR3 differences that were used to build a distant-metastasis classifier. TCRdb re-processed the PCR reads through MiXCR. In this record, the V and J calls reflect TCRdb's handling and not the investigators' own analysis. The data hold 5,500 to 8,500 clones, with about 30% observed a single time. All patients were treatment-naive before thyroid surgery. V dropped 6 bases and J dropped 5 bases, with 8 bases sitting between them. This CDR3 comprises 12 residues. Sequencing used adjacent normal tissue. The source of this sequence is a female donor with papillary thyroid cancer or a benign thyroid nodule (not recorded which). Some clones in this sample may be carry-over from other donors' samples. The genes are TRBV12-3 or TRBV12-4 and TRBJ1-5; D call uncertain. The CDR3 protein is CASSPYDQPQHF. The CDR3 nucleotides are TGTGCCAGCAGCCCTTACGATCAGCCCCAGCATTTT.